The 5 T cell receptor beta chains reported below all come from one sample, sequenced in a study of chemoradiotherapy in HPV16-positive cancers. Profiling relied on immunoSEQ multiplex PCR, and the TCRdb table lists in-frame clones only, not all of them. The table records about 34,000 clones, 80% to 95% of them present only once. Sequencing was performed on blood, taken from a patient who underwent chemoradiotherapy. These receptors all come from a human donor with HPV-associated anogenital cancer.

This clone occurred a few times. The rearrangement links TRBV19 to TRBJ1-2, with D perhaps matching TRBD1 (5 bases). V gave up 8 bases and J gave up 0 bases, with 10 bases separating them. The germline gives CDR1 LNHDA, CDR2 SQIVND (reference sequence). This CDR3 is built from 13 residues. The CDR3 reads CASRDAPNYGYTF. CDR3 sequence (DNA): TGTGCCAGTCGGGACGCCCCTAACTATGGCTACACCTTC.

In DNA, the CDR3 is TGCGCCACTGGGAGGACTAGCGGGGGCTTTAGCACAGATACGCAGTATTTT. Translating gives CATGRTSGGFSTDTQYF. The chain combines TRBV5-1 with TRBJ2-3; 13 nucleotides line up with TRBD2. V was pared by 9 bases and J by 0 bases, with 10 bases of the junction left unmatched. The germline V gene has CDR1 SGHRS and CDR2 YFSETQ. This CDR3 contains 17 residues.

This chain connects TRBV27 to TRBJ1-1, with a possible D match to TRBD1 (5 bases). Germline values: CDR1 MNHEY, CDR2 SMNVEV (reference sequence). The CDR3 runs 16 residues. V was shortened by 7 bases and J by 2 bases, with 20 bases between the two germline ends. The CDR3 region is CASIISHEGFNTEAFF. In DNA, the CDR3 is TGTGCCAGCATAATATCCCACGAGGGGTTTAACACTGAAGCTTTCTTT.

The chain joins TRBV29-1 to TRBJ1-4; D perhaps matches TRBD1 (5 bases). The germline V gene encodes CDR1 SQVTM and CDR2 ANQGSEA. This CDR3 has 13 residues. V was shortened by 7 bases and J by 5 bases, with 14 bases between the two germline ends. The CDR3 is CSASKWGNEKLFF. CDR3 DNA sequence: TGCAGCGCCTCAAAGTGGGGGAATGAAAAACTGTTTTTT.

The chain links TRBV12-5 to TRBJ2-3; 7 bases fit TRBD2. The CDR3 covers 14 residues. Losses at the gene ends were 7 bases for V and 2 bases for J; bases not matched to a gene: 6. Germline loops: CDR1 LGHNT, CDR2 FRNRAP. CDR3 bases: TGTGCTAGTGCCCGGGACTACCCCACAGATACGCAGTATTTT. This encodes CASARDYPTDTQYF.